The present TCR beta chain was sequenced within a study of cytomegalovirus exposure and HLA in healthy donors. Worth noting for this clone: The antigen remains undetermined.

The CDR3 length is 12 residues. CDR1 is SNHLY, CDR2 FYNNEI, per germline. V lost 7 bases and J 10 bases, leaving 11 bases between the germline ends. Study-wide points: Among CMV-associated TCR beta chains, most appeared HLA-restricted in a later analysis. Immune exposure data for these donors was limited to CMV serostatus. In a later analysis, HLA-associated TCR beta chains were more clonally expanded than equally common others.

The PCR made use of 60 Vbeta and 13 Jbeta primers. Measured with immunoSEQ multiplex PCR; TCRdb has only the in-frame clones, and not every one. The sample includes 100,000 or so clones, approximately 76% of them seen just once. The receptor was isolated from a man between 25 and 39 years old in good health and CMV-seropositive. The sequencing input was PBMCs. The V gene is TRBV2, the J gene TRBJ1-6; TRBD1 might be the D (5 bases). The chain's CDR3 is CASKGEGSPLHF. The CDR3 DNA reads TGTGCCAGCAAAGGGGAGGGGTCACCCCTCCACTTT.